This TCR beta chain was identified during a study of CD4 T cells in relation to SARS-CoV-2 and coronaviruses. General observations from the study: Monoreactive clones expanded significantly more to SARS-CoV-2 than crossreactive clones did. Samples before the pandemic and after infection were not matched within any donor.

CD4+ T cells from unexposed donors were obtained before the COVID-19 pandemic (2011-2018). Repertoires were generated with immunoSEQ multiplex PCR, while TCRdb's copy carries only in-frame clones and drops some. The sample comprises 65,000 or so clones, about nine tenths of which are singletons, and 1.6% rests with the top ten. V lost 3 bases to trimming and J lost 7 bases, with 12 bases between them. Germline V gives CDR1 LNHDA, CDR2 SQIVND (reference sequence). The length of the CDR3 is 14 residues. This clone showed up just once. The antigen remains unidentified. This clonotype originated in a human donor in good health. The chain combines TRBV19 with TRBJ1-4; D not resolved. Material for sequencing was memory CD4+ T cells from PBMCs. In DNA form, the CDR3 reads TGTGCCAGTAGTATTACGCGAGAGGGTGAAAAACTGTTTTTT. Its protein product is CASSITREGEKLFF.